This TCR beta chain was observed in a study of OX40 agonist ivuxolimab in advanced cancers. Background on the study: Aged about 23 to 90 with a mean of around 60 years, they were 75% to 85% male.

Points on this clone: No antigen is known for it.

The study's findings and limits: CD4+ and CD8+ blood T cells expanded clonally by week 6 at 0.1 to 3.0 mg/kg. Relative to CD4+, CD8+ T cells held more expanded clones on average.

Any history of autoimmune disease or systemic immunosuppression disqualified patients. Using immunoSEQ multiplex PCR, the repertoire was profiled, and TCRdb retains in-frame clones only, with some absent. Among about 80,000 clones, approximately 85% were seen once, and the ten largest hold roughly 2.2%. V was pared by 0 bases and J by 5 bases, with 10 bases of the junction left unmatched. Germline values: CDR1 SGHRS, CDR2 YFSETQ. There are 16 residues in the CDR3. The clonotype originates from an adult with an advanced solid tumor such as melanoma, head and neck, liver or kidney cancer. Sample: CD4+ or CD8+ T cells sorted from blood, taken in a trial of the OX40 agonist ivuxolimab. V usage is TRBV5-1 and J usage is TRBJ1-1; TRBD1 aligns across 7 bases. This CDR3 is CASSLGPDRRLTEAFF. CDR3 in DNA: TGCGCCAGCAGCTTGGGCCCGGACAGGCGGTTGACTGAAGCTTTCTTT.